The clone carrying this TCR beta chain has a handful of counts. The data originate from a study of blood T cell repertoires in COVID-19. Across the whole study: Whether acute or convalescent, the COVID-19 samples came from the United States, Italy and Spain.

Looked up from germline, CDR1 is LGHNT and CDR2 is FRNRAP. The CDR3 is made up of 12 amino acids. Trimming pared 2 bases from V and 4 bases from J, leaving 4 bases between. Assay: immunoSEQ multiplex PCR; the TCRdb copy retains only in-frame clones and omits some. The table includes roughly 500,000 clones, 88% detected once. Participants, about 18 to 100 years old, spanned approximately 26 US areas. Sequenced material: PBMCs or T cells enriched from blood (not recorded which). The chain links TRBV12-5 to TRBJ2-3; no reliable D call. The source of this sequence is a woman aged 55-75 years who had recovered from COVID-19. The CDR3 sequence is CASGLTADTQYF. CDR3 DNA sequence: TGTGCTAGTGGTTTGACGGCAGATACGCAGTATTTT.